Only a few counts were recorded for the clone carrying this TCR beta chain. Its specificity is not known. With 6 bases clipped from V and 1 base from J, the junction kept 6 bases outside the gene matches. Germline V lookup: CDR1 SGHKS, CDR2 YYEKEE (reference sequence). The CDR3 consists of 15 residues. The source of the sample is a study of T cell responses to AZD1222 COVID-19 vaccine. Study conclusions and caveats: Nearly half of spike-specific TCRs reportedly target variant regions that are unmutated in the B.1.351 and B.1.1.7 variants.

The table came from immunoSEQ multiplex PCR; TCRdb's copy has only in-frame clones and leaves some out. The sample records 130,000 to 150,000 clones, around 90% being singletons. The V call is TRBV5-5, the J call TRBJ1-1; TRBD1 agrees at 10 bases. This sample comprised peripheral blood, obtained 28 days after the second AZD1222 dose. The TCR sequence derives from an adult who received the AZD1222 COVID-19 vaccine. The CDR3 here is CASKGQGRRNTEAFF. The DNA for the CDR3 is TGTGCCAGCAAGGGACAGGGGCGCAGGAACACTGAAGCTTTCTTT.